The rows below give T cell receptor beta chains drawn from one sample of a study of blood T cell repertoires in COVID-19. Libraries were prepared by immunoSEQ multiplex PCR; TCRdb keeps only in-frame clonotypes and omits some of them. The sample holds about 430,000 clones, over 75% seen once. The sequenced material came from PBMCs or T cells enriched from blood (not recorded which). Receptor source: a woman under 30 who had been exposed to COVID-19. CDR3s leave out the opening cysteine and the closing phenylalanine or tryptophan.

j_call	v_call	cdr3_aa
TRBJ1-1	TRBV5-1	ASSWGDGSEAF
TRBJ1-2	TRBV11-2	ASSPLSALRGLGYT
TRBJ2-2	TRBV30	AWSVLGELF
TRBJ2-5	TRBV25-1	ASSEDLGTYQETQY
TRBJ1-6	TRBV6-5	ASSIQGHSPLH
TRBJ2-3	TRBV28	ASRKTTSGGTDTQY
TRBJ2-7	TRBV10-3	AISGTSEVVNEQY
TRBJ2-5	TRBV27	ASSFGRGRPQETQY
TRBJ1-3	TRBV2	ASERTGPRVGNTIY
TRBJ1-2	TRBV4-3	ASSHQGADGYT
TRBJ2-3	TRBV14	ASSLLTSGGDSQY
TRBJ1-2	TRBV6-5	ASGEQGAPAYGYT
TRBJ1-1	TRBV28	ASSTALTVNTEAF
TRBJ2-1	TRBV4-2	ASSQDSAGGHFSYNEQF
TRBJ2-1	TRBV7-6	ASSLEAGGLYEQF
TRBJ1-3	TRBV6-5	ASSYGGGGKNTIY